What follows describes a single T cell receptor (beta chain). The V end lost 1 base, the J end lost 7 bases, and 10 bases lay between the germline ends. Germline V gives CDR1 SGHAT, CDR2 FQNNGV. This CDR3 region has 13 residues. The data belong to a study of T cells in Graves' hyperthyroidism and ophthalmopathy. Turning to the study itself: Peripheral blood was acquired at first diagnosis, ahead of any therapy whatsoever.

Newly diagnosed patients aged 18 to 65 had hyperthyroidism of under 2 months' duration. Blood sampling occurred at first hyperthyroidism diagnosis, ahead of any ophthalmopathy symptoms. The PBMCs were sourced from fresh peripheral blood (about 9.7 ml). TCR beta CDR3 region amplification was performed from RNA transcripts. Primed by the HTBI set, a first-round RT-PCR was run on the TCR CDR3. TCRdb reprocessed the multiplex PCR reads with MiXCR, giving one entry per CDR3 protein. This table has hundreds of thousands of distinct CDR3 sequences, approximately 18% appearing once. The sequenced sample consisted of blood. V is TRBV11-2 and J is TRBJ2-5, with a tentative D call TRBD1 (5 bases). The source of this sequence is a woman between 45 and 60 years old with Graves' hyperthyroidism that later progressed to Graves' ophthalmopathy. The CDR3 loop reads CASSLVVGRTQYF. CDR3 bases: TGTGCCAGCAGCTTAGTTGTGGGGCGGACCCAGTACTTC.